This TCR beta chain was sequenced during a study of T cell repertoires in cytomegalovirus infection. Study in general: Through public TCR beta signatures, both CMV infection and matching HLA type were indicated. Study results and limitations: Summed frequency of shared TCR beta families picked out CMV carriers who also had the relevant HLA.

Many counts were recorded for this clonotype. Its antigen is as yet unknown. One entry per CDR3 protein results from TCRdb running MiXCR on the reads. Among roughly 81,000 distinct CDR3 sequences listed, 3.7% were seen once. This CDR3 has 16 amino acids. The V gene end was trimmed by 5 bases and the J gene end by 8 bases; junction bases not matched to a gene: 16. From germline, CDR1 is MNHEY and CDR2 SVGEGT. This chain joins TRBV6-2 or TRBV6-3 and TRBJ2-3, with 7 bases aligning to TRBD2. This receptor was obtained from a human donor in good health (CMV status not recorded). Some clones in this sample may be carry-over from other donors' samples. The specimen was PBMCs. CDR3 sequence reads: CASSGRLAEVLTTQYF. CDR3 bases: TGTGCCAGCAGTGGGAGGCTAGCGGAGGTTTTGACTACGCAGTATTTT.